The 20 T cell receptor beta chains presented below share a single source sample, sequenced in a study of OX40 agonist ivuxolimab in advanced cancers. The library relied on the immunoSEQ multiplex PCR assay. The table was pulled from immuneACCESS by TCRdb, which kept in-frame rearrangements only. Such tables lose some clones; where checked, under half of the loss comes from unresolved V genes, and the rest has no known cause. Here the sample has 40,000 to 45,000 clones; about 85% occur a single time. More than 6% of the sample is in the top ten clones. Here the sequenced sample was CD4+ or CD8+ T cells sorted from blood, taken in a trial of the OX40 agonist ivuxolimab. Every receptor here comes from an adult with an advanced solid tumor such as melanoma, head and neck, liver or kidney cancer.

This clone was counted a single time. The rearrangement links TRBV5-3 to TRBJ2-2; 12 nucleotides agree with TRBD2. TRBV5-3 is labeled an ORF, and its function is uncertain. The CDR3 sequence is 21 residues long. The V and J ends lost 1 base and 6 bases, in that order; junction bases with no gene match: 19. CDR3 DNA sequence: TGTGCCAGAAGCTTGTGTGGCCCGGGACTAGCGGGCCCAGAGGTCGCCGGGGAGCTGTTTTTT. This translates into CARSLCGPGLAGPEVAGELFF.

The chain combines TRBV30 with TRBJ1-4; 7 positions agree with TRBD1. In germline, CDR1 is GTSNPN, CDR2 SVGIG (reference sequence). V gave up 6 bases and J gave up 7 bases; unmatched junction bases: 17. This CDR3 region has 16 residues. The CDR3 is CACDKKQGRGTEKLFF. Here the CDR3 DNA reads TGTGCCTGCGACAAAAAACAGGGGAGGGGTACTGAAAAACTGTTTTTT.

This clone was picked up one time. The chain is built from TRBV6-4 and TRBJ2-1, with 10 bases lining up with TRBD2. V gave up 10 bases and J gave up 1 base; unmatched junction bases: 10. The CDR3 extends over 16 amino acids. Germline V CDR1 and CDR2: MRHNA, SNTAGT. The CDR3 DNA is TGTGCCACTGGGGAGGCTAGCGGGGGATCCTACAATGAGCAGTTCTTC. Protein product: CATGEASGGSYNEQFF.

The chain uses TRBV7-8 and TRBJ2-5; 9 bases line up with TRBD2. The CDR3 spans 17 residues. Trimming cost V 3 bases and J 0 bases; bases outside gene matches: 8. The germline V gene encodes CDR1 SGHVS and CDR2 FQNEAQ. CDR3 loop: CASSLARSSGDQETQYF. DNA for the CDR3: TGTGCCAGCAGCTTGGCCCGATCTAGCGGGGACCAAGAGACCCAGTACTTC.

V and J are TRBV5-5 and TRBJ1-3; a possible D gene is TRBD1 (5 bases). From germline, CDR1 is SGHKS and CDR2 YYEKEE (reference sequence). The CDR3 sequence is 14 residues long. V was clipped by 2 bases and J by 2 bases, with 8 bases between them. The CDR3 DNA reads as TGTGCCAGCAGCTTACTGGGACCTGGAAACACCATATATTTT. Protein: CASSLLGPGNTIYF.

V is TRBV5-1 and J is TRBJ1-5; D unresolved. Germline V gene lookup returns CDR1 SGHRS and CDR2 YFSETQ. The CDR3 loop spans 14 amino acids. With 2 bases removed from V and 3 bases from J, the gap between germline ends came to 9 bases. CDR3 sequence reads: CASSLGGYNQPQHF. CDR3 nucleotides: TGCGCCAGCAGCTTAGGAGGGTACAATCAGCCCCAGCATTTT.

This clone is judged medium-sized. Other DNA sequences in this specimen translate into the identical CDR3. The chain links TRBV18 to TRBJ2-7; TRBD2 might be the D (6 bases). The V gene's germline CDR1 is KGHSH and CDR2 LQKENI. This CDR3 is 13 amino acids long. Trimming stripped 2 bases from V and 5 bases from J, with 10 bases between. CDR3 sequence reads: CASSPGGVHEQYF. DNA of the CDR3: TGTGCCAGCTCACCAGGCGGGGTTCACGAGCAGTACTTC.

A word on this clone: Germline and junction disagree at one end, which may indicate a read error. This chain joins TRBV9 and TRBJ2-1; 9 bases fit TRBD2. This CDR3 region has 14 residues. CDR1 and CDR2 from the germline V gene are SGDLS and YYNGEE. CDR3 in amino acids: CARSGGGASNEQFF. Here the CDR3 DNA reads TGTGCCCGCAGCGGCGGGGGGGCGAGCAATGAGCAGTTCTTC.

The chain joins TRBV4-3 to TRBJ2-1; a weak D match, TRBD2 (6 bases). CDR1 is LGHNA, CDR2 YSLEER, per germline. The CDR3 runs to 15 residues. Trimming pared 1 base from V and 4 bases from J, leaving 11 bases between. CDR3: CASSQVAGPYNEQFF. The CDR3, as DNA: TGCGCCAGCAGCCAAGTGGCGGGACCTTACAATGAGCAGTTCTTC.

This clone was recorded a few times. V is TRBV2 and J is TRBJ1-1; D possibly corresponds to TRBD1 (6 bases). V lost 10 bases and J lost 4, with 19 bases in between. The CDR3 is made up of 14 amino acids. Germline V gene lookup returns CDR1 SNHLY and CDR2 FYNNEI. The CDR3 spells CATSVGGLGTEAFF. The CDR3 nucleotides are TGTGCCACCAGCGTGGGGGGGCTGGGCACTGAAGCTTTCTTT.

J is TRBJ2-2 and V is TRBV5-6; TRBD1 matches 9 bases. After removal of 7 bases from V and 5 bases from J, the junction contained 6 bases not matched to a gene. The germline V gene encodes CDR1 SGHDT and CDR2 YYEEEE. This CDR3 comprises 14 residues. DNA of the CDR3: TGTGCCAGCTTGGGACAGGGTGGTACCGGGGAGCTGTTTTTT. Translating it yields CASLGQGGTGELFF.

This clone has only a few counts. The chain links TRBV2 to TRBJ2-7; TRBD1 matches at 8 bases. The CDR3 runs to 13 residues. J gave up 5 bases and V 4 bases, and 4 bases lay outside the gene matches. Germline-derived CDR1 and CDR2 are SNHLY and FYNNEI. CDR3 in DNA: TGTGCCAGCAGTGTGGACAGGGAACACGAGCAGTACTTC. Translation gives CASSVDREHEQYF.

The rearrangement uses TRBV7-9 and TRBJ1-6; TRBD1 matches at 8 bases. Germline CDR1 is SEHNR and CDR2 is FQNEAQ (reference sequence). V shed 2 bases, J shed 9 bases, and the junction held 6 bases outside the gene matches. This CDR3 spans 15 amino acids. CDR3 bases: TGTGCCAGCAGCTTAAATTACAGGGGGACTTCACCCCTCCACTTT. Residues: CASSLNYRGTSPLHF.

This clone was seen a few times. The V gene is TRBV28, the J gene TRBJ2-3, with D possibly being TRBD2 (5 bases). This CDR3 is built from 14 residues. Looked up from germline, CDR1 is MDHEN and CDR2 is SYDVKM. With 3 bases removed from V and 3 bases from J, the gap between germline ends came to 10 bases. CDR3 nucleotides: TGTGCCAGCAGTTTTCTGTCGGGGACAGATACGCAGTATTTT. Its translation: CASSFLSGTDTQYF.

The chain couples TRBV18 to TRBJ2-3; D is unresolved. Germline assignment: CDR1 KGHSH and CDR2 LQKENI. V was pared by 3 bases and J by 3 bases, with 7 bases between. This CDR3 has 13 amino acids. CDR3 in DNA: TGTGCCAGCTCACCGGTTTTAACAGATACGCAGTATTTT. It translates to CASSPVLTDTQYF. Looking up the rest from reference TRBV18 and TRBJ2-3 gives the full variable domain: NAGVMQNPRHLVRRRGQEARLRCSPMKGHSHVYWYRQLPEEGLKFMVYLQKENIIDESGMPKERFSAEFPKEGPSILRIQQVVRGDSAAYFCASSPVLTDTQYFGPGTRLTVL.

In DNA, the CDR3 is TGTGCCAGCAGGCCGGGGGAAAGGGCGGTCTACGAGCAGTACTTC. Its translation: CASRPGERAVYEQYF. This chain connects TRBV5-4 to TRBJ2-7, with D perhaps TRBD2 (6 bases). The CDR3 length is 15 residues. The V gene's germline CDR1 is SGHNT and CDR2 YYREEE (reference sequence). The V end was cut by 5 bases, the J end by 3 bases, with 18 bases between.

This sequence joins TRBV10-1 and TRBJ2-7; 7 bases agree with TRBD2. V trimming: 2 bases; J trimming: 2 bases; junction bases outside the gene matches: 6. From germline, CDR1 is WNHNN and CDR2 SYGVQD (reference sequence). The CDR3 is 15 amino acids. In nucleotides, the CDR3 is TGCGCCAGCAGTGAGAATGGCGCGGGAGCCTACGAGCAGTACTTC. This encodes CASSENGAGAYEQYF.

The V gene is TRBV30, the J gene TRBJ1-2; no definite D call. Germline V gene sequence: CDR1 GTSNPN, CDR2 SVGIG (reference sequence). The V end was cut by 0 bases, the J end by 5 bases, with 7 bases between. This CDR3 comprises 12 residues. CDR3 in amino acids: CAWSVDWYGYTF. In nucleotides, the CDR3 is TGTGCCTGGAGTGTAGACTGGTATGGCTACACCTTC. Based on the CDR3 plus reference TRBV30 and TRBJ1-2, the full variable domain is SQTIHQWPATLVQPVGSPLSLECTVEGTSNPNLYWYRQAAGRGLQLLFYSVGIGQISSEVPQNLSASRPQDRQFILSSKKLLLSDSGFYLCAWSVDWYGYTFGSGTRLTVV.

The chain recombines TRBV9 with TRBJ1-3, with unresolved D. V lost 1 base to trimming and J lost 0 bases, with 8 bases between them. Germline V gene lookup returns CDR1 SGDLS and CDR2 YYNGEE. This CDR3 has 15 residues. For the CDR3, the DNA is TGTGCCAGCAGCGTAAGAATGGACTCTGGAAACACCATATATTTT. This translates into CASSVRMDSGNTIYF.

The chain carries TRBV5-1 and TRBJ2-2; TRBD2 matches 10 bases. The V segment lost 1 base and the J segment 6 bases; nucleotides outside the gene matches: 12. Germline CDR1 SGHRS, CDR2 YFSETQ. The CDR3 runs to 18 residues. Here the CDR3 DNA reads TGCGCCAGCAGCTTGAGGGTCTCTAGCGGGAGTACTCCCGGGGAGCTGTTTTTT. It encodes CASSLRVSSGSTPGELFF.